A selection of T cell receptor beta chains follows, all from one sample in a study of control samples from healthy donors and cancer patients. Sequencing was performed with immunoSEQ multiplex PCR; in TCRdb, only in-frame clones are kept and a portion is missing. The data contain some 200,000 clones, around 94% of them singletons. Sequenced sample: blood. The receptors come from a man aged 45-65 years in good health. Each CDR3 is given with its conserved first and last residue. D genes are given only for firm matches. Not all rows give a size; the values are once, few, many and, for expanded clones, a class.

TRBD2,NA,TRBJ2-1,TRBV11-3,TGTGCCAGCAGCTCCCTTAGCGGGGCCTTCAATGAGCAGTTCTTC,CASSSLSGAFNEQFF
TRBD1,NA,TRBJ1-2,TRBV9,TGTGCCAGCAGCGCGACAGGGCCCCCCTATGGCTACACCTTC,CASSATGPPYGYTF
NA,once,TRBJ2-5,TRBV24-1,TGTGCCACCAGTGACGGGGCCCAAGAGACCCAGTACTTC,CATSDGAQETQYF
TRBD1,NA,TRBJ1-2,TRBV4-3,TGCGCCAGCAGCCCAGGACAGGGGAACTATGGCTACACCTTC,CASSPGQGNYGYTF
TRBD1,NA,TRBJ1-2,TRBV3-1/TRBV3-2,TGTGCCAGCGGACCCAGGGGGACTCACTATGGCTACACCTTC,CASGPRGTHYGYTF
NA,NA,TRBJ2-1,TRBV24-1,TGTGCCACCAGTGACCGATCCGCTCGACTGGACAATGAGCAGTTCTTC,CATSDRSARLDNEQFF
NA,NA,TRBJ1-1,TRBV28,TGTGCCAGCATGAGTAGCTCTGCGGCAAGCGAAGCTTTCTTT,CASMSSSAASEAFF
NA,NA,TRBJ2-2,TRBV18,TGTGCCAGCTCACCCATGACTAGAGGAAACACCGGGGAGCTGTTTTTT,CASSPMTRGNTGELFF
NA,NA,TRBJ2-3,TRBV5-1,TGCGCCAGCAGCTTGAGTATGACCGGGATGGCGGGGAGCAGCACAGATACGCAGTATTTT,CASSLSMTGMAGSSTDTQYF
TRBD2,NA,TRBJ2-1,TRBV4-2,TGTGCCAGCAGCCAACCCGCACTAGCGGGGGGGTACAATGAGCAGTTCTTC,CASSQPALAGGYNEQFF
NA,NA,TRBJ2-3,TRBV4-1,TGCGCCAGCAGCCAAGGGGGCCGCACAGATACGCAGTATTTT,CASSQGGRTDTQYF
NA,once,TRBJ2-5,TRBV11-2,TGTGCCAGCAGCCCAGACAGAGGATTGGAGACCCAGTACTTC,CASSPDRGLETQYF
NA,NA,TRBJ1-4,TRBV5-1,TGCGCCAGCAGCTTAACTGCAACTAATGAAAAACTGTTTTTT,CASSLTATNEKLFF
NA,NA,TRBJ1-1,TRBV11-1,TGTGCCAGCAGCCCTGGAGCGGGCAACACTGAAGCTTTCTTT,CASSPGAGNTEAFF
NA,NA,TRBJ1-2,TRBV7-6,TGTGCCAGCAGCTTAGCCCCAACAAACTATGGCTACACCTTC,CASSLAPTNYGYTF
NA,NA,TRBJ1-5,TRBV7-2,TGTGCCAGCAGCCCGGAGGGGCGGCAGCCCCAGCATTTT,CASSPEGRQPQHF
NA,NA,TRBJ2-1,TRBV5-1,TGCGCCAGCAGCTTGGGTTCTACGGGGGTTGAGCAGTTCTTC,CASSLGSTGVEQFF
TRBD1,once,TRBJ1-2,TRBV5-8,TGTGCCAGCAGCCCTGGACAGGGTAACTATGGCTACACCTTC,CASSPGQGNYGYTF
NA,NA,TRBJ2-6,TRBV28,TGTGCCAGCAGTCCTGGGACTGCCTCTGGGGCCAACGTCCTGACTTTC,CASSPGTASGANVLTF
NA,NA,TRBJ2-2,TRBV28,TGTGCCAGCAGCCCCACAGGGTTTTCCGGGGAGCTGTTTTTT,CASSPTGFSGELFF
TRBD1,NA,TRBJ2-3,TRBV5-4,TGTGCCAGCAGCTCGTCCCGGGACAGGGTGTGGACGCAGTATTTT,CASSSSRDRVWTQYF
TRBD2,NA,TRBJ2-3,TRBV5-1,TGCGCCAGCAGCGTTGCTCTTCTAGCGGGGGGCACAGATACGCAGTATTTT,CASSVALLAGGTDTQYF
TRBD1,NA,TRBJ1-5,TRBV30,TGTGCCTGGAGTACAGGGGGGGATCAGCCCCAGCATTTT,CAWSTGGDQPQHF
NA,NA,TRBJ1-1,TRBV7-8,TGTGCCAGCAGCTTAGCGGTGGCCGGGGGAGCTTTCTTT,CASSLAVAGGAFF
NA,NA,TRBJ1-5,TRBV28,TGTGCCAGCAGGCCCCTCAGGGGAATGAATCAGCCCCAGCATTTT,CASRPLRGMNQPQHF
TRBD2,NA,TRBJ2-2,TRBV5-1,TGCGCCAGCAGCTTGGTTTCGGGGGGTACCGGGGAGCTGTTTTTT,CASSLVSGGTGELFF
NA,NA,TRBJ1-2,TRBV5-1,TGCGCCAGCAGCCTAAGATTCGGAGCTAACTATGGCTACACCTTC,CASSLRFGANYGYTF
TRBD1,NA,TRBJ1-4,TRBV3-1/TRBV3-2,TGTGCCAGCAGCCAAGATGCCAGGGGGCGCGAAAAACTGTTTTTT,CASSQDARGREKLFF
TRBD1,NA,TRBJ1-2,TRBV5-1,TGCGCCAGCAGCGGGACAGGCCGGGACGGCTACACCTTC,CASSGTGRDGYTF
TRBD1,NA,TRBJ1-1,TRBV5-8,TGTGCCAGCAGCTTGAGGGGGCTGGGCACTGAAGCTTTCTTT,CASSLRGLGTEAFF
NA,NA,TRBJ2-3,TRBV14,TGTGCCAGCAGCTTAATAAACGACGGTGCCTGGCGAACGCAGTATTTT,CASSLINDGAWRTQYF
NA,NA,TRBJ1-1,TRBV2,TGTGCCAGCAGTGGAGAAATTAACACTGAAGCTTTCTTT,CASSGEINTEAFF
NA,NA,TRBJ1-6,TRBV3-1/TRBV3-2,TGTGCCAGCAGCCAAGAATTCACAGGGAGGATCGGGTCACCCCTCCACTTT,CASSQEFTGRIGSPLHF
TRBD2,NA,TRBJ2-1,TRBV19,TGTGCCAGTAGAAGGCCTGGGCTAGCGGGGTACAATGAGCAGTTCTTC,CASRRPGLAGYNEQFF
NA,NA,TRBJ1-5,TRBV9,TGTGCCAGCAGCGTAGGGAGACTCCATAATCAGCCCCAGCATTTT,CASSVGRLHNQPQHF
TRBD1,NA,TRBJ1-3,TRBV5-4,TGTGCCAGCAGCTTGGGGACAGGGGGAGGAAACACCATATATTTT,CASSLGTGGGNTIYF
NA,NA,TRBJ1-1,TRBV7-2,TGTGCCAGCAGCTTACGTGGCAAGAACACTGAAGCTTTCTTT,CASSLRGKNTEAFF
NA,NA,TRBJ2-5,TRBV7-9,TGTGCCCAAGGGGACCCACGGGAGACCCAGTACTTC,CAQGDPRETQYF
NA,few,TRBJ2-3,TRBV5-1,TGCGCCAGCAGCACGACAGTAAGCACAGATACGCAGTATTTT,CASSTTVSTDTQYF
TRBD1,few,TRBJ1-2,TRBV5-6,TGTGCCAGCAGTTTACAGGGGCCTATGGGTTACACCTTC,CASSLQGPMGYTF
NA,NA,TRBJ1-3,TRBV7-9,TGTGCCAGCAGCTTAGGGTCCTCTCCGGGAAACACCATATATTTT,CASSLGSSPGNTIYF
NA,NA,TRBJ1-5,TRBV6-5,TGTGCCAGCGGGCCTCCGAGCAATCAGCCCCAGCATTTT,CASGPPSNQPQHF
NA,NA,TRBJ2-5,TRBV9,TGTGCCAGCAGCGTAGCCACAGGCGGTGGCCAAGAGACCCAGTACTTC,CASSVATGGGQETQYF
NA,NA,TRBJ2-7,TRBV5-4,TGTGCCAGCAGCGGGGGGACTTTCGGCGAGGAGCAGTACTTC,CASSGGTFGEEQYF
TRBD1,NA,TRBJ1-1,TRBV5-1,TGCGCCAGCAGCTGGGAATCAGGGGGTGGGTCTGAAGCTTTCTTT,CASSWESGGGSEAFF
TRBD1,once,TRBJ1-2,TRBV4-3,TGCGCCAGCAGCCAAGCTATACAGGGGTTTGGTGGCTACACCTTC,CASSQAIQGFGGYTF
NA,NA,TRBJ1-5,TRBV30,TGTGCCTGGAGTAGAGGGATGGGTCAGCCCCAGCATTTT,CAWSRGMGQPQHF
NA,NA,TRBJ1-5,TRBV2,TGTGCCAACGGCCAGGATATCAATCAGCCCCAGCATTTT,CANGQDINQPQHF
TRBD1,NA,TRBJ1-1,TRBV28,TGTGCCAGCAGACCAACCAGGGGGCGAGGTACTGAAGCTTTCTTT,CASRPTRGRGTEAFF
NA,NA,TRBJ1-1,TRBV5-1,TGCGCCAGCAGTATCCCTTCAGGGACGAACACTGAAGCTTTCTTT,CASSIPSGTNTEAFF